This entry concerns a single T cell receptor (beta chain). The antigen remains unidentified. The data derive from a study of somatic mutations in cytotoxic T cells in rheumatoid arthritis. The study, taken as a whole, reports: Antigenic targets recognized by the expanded CD8+ clones remained undetermined.

The table came from immunoSEQ multiplex PCR; TCRdb's copy has only in-frame clones and leaves some out. The sample carries tens of thousands of clones, approximately 86% recorded once. Germline V gene data show CDR1 as SEHNR and CDR2 as FQNEAQ (reference sequence). The CDR3 length is 15 residues. Unmatched junction bases numbered 5, after V lost 5 bases and J lost 5 bases. The TCR originated in a woman aged 50 to 60 in good health. The chain joins TRBV7-9 to TRBJ2-3; the match to TRBD2 covers 12 bases. Sequencing input: CD8+ T cells sorted from blood. Here the CDR3 DNA reads TGTGCCAGCAGCCATCGGACTAGCGGGGAAGATACGCAGTATTTT. Protein product: CASSHRTSGEDTQYF.